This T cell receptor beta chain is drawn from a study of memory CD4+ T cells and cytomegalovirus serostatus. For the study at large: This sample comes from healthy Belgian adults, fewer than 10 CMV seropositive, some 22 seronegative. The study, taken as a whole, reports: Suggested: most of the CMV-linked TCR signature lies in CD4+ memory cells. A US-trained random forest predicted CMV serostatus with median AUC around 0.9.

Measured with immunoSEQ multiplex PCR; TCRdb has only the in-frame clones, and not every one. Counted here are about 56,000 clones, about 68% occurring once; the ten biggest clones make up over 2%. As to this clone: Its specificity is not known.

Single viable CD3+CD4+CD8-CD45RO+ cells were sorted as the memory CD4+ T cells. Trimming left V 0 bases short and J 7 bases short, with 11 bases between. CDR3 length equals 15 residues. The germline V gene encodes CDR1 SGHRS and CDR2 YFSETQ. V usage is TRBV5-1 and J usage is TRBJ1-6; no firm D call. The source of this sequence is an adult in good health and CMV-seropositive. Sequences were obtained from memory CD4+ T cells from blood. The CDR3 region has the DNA TGCGCCAGCAGCTTGGAGGGCAGAACCAATTCACCCCTCCACTTT. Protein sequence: CASSLEGRTNSPLHF.